The next 9 T cell receptor beta chains were all read from a single sample in a study. MiXCR was run by TCRdb on the RT-PCR reads, yielding one entry per CDR3 protein. The data contain about 680,000 distinct CDR3 sequences, 12% to 15% of them singletons. Sequencing was carried out using memory CD4+ T cells from blood. The receptor source for this set is a female donor in good health, serving as a healthy control.

This clonotype was picked up a small number of times. This chain joins TRBV20-1 and TRBJ1-1, with 10 bases that match TRBD1. Germline CDR1 is DFQATT and CDR2 is SNEGSKA (reference sequence). The V gene end was trimmed by 3 bases and the J gene end by 4 bases; junction bases not matched to a gene: 5. The CDR3 consists of 14 residues. In DNA, the CDR3 is TGCAGTGCTAGCTCCGGGACAGGGGTCACTGAAGCTTTCTTT. Translation gives CSASSGTGVTEAFF.

Ten or more counts support this clonotype. The chain combines TRBV6-2 or TRBV6-3 with TRBJ2-3; the D is unclear. CDR1 and CDR2 from the germline V gene are MNHEY and SVGEGT. CDR3 length: 14 residues. Trimming left V 5 bases short and J 3 bases short, with 12 bases between. CDR3 protein: CASSLSSRTDTQYF. The CDR3 DNA reads as TGTGCCAGCAGTCTGTCTAGTAGGACAGATACGCAGTATTTT.

V is TRBV20-1 and J is TRBJ1-2; TRBD1 might be the D (6 bases). Between the trimmed V and J ends, which lost 6 bases and 0 bases, there was a span of 20 bases. Germline assignment: CDR1 DFQATT and CDR2 SNEGSKA (reference sequence). The CDR3 loop spans 16 amino acids. CDR3 coding DNA: TGCAGTGCCCCCGCCGGGGGCTCCGATCCTAACTATGGCTACACCTTC. Translation gives CSAPAGGSDPNYGYTF.

This clonotype has more than one count but fewer than ten. This chain connects TRBV20-1 to TRBJ2-3; the match to TRBD2 covers 11 bases. There are 18 residues in the CDR3. Germline values: CDR1 DFQATT, CDR2 SNEGSKA (reference sequence). V dropped 2 bases and J dropped 0; count of bases not matched to a gene: 10. In DNA form, the CDR3 reads TGCAGTGCTAGACCGGGACTAGCGGCTCCGAGAAGCACAGATACGCAGTATTTT. Translating gives CSARPGLAAPRSTDTQYF.

This rearrangement joins TRBV12-3 or TRBV12-4 to TRBJ1-5, with D possibly TRBD1 on 6 matching bases. This CDR3 is 15 amino acids long. V lost 6 bases, J lost 6 bases, and 18 bases lay in between. The CDR3 DNA is TGTGCCAGCAGCCCCCACGGGGGCATTGGTCAGCCCCAGCATTTT. As protein: CASSPHGGIGQPQHF.

This clonotype was detected a few times. The chain uses TRBV7-9 and TRBJ2-1; tentatively, D is TRBD2 (6 bases). Germline CDR1 SEHNR, CDR2 FQNEAQ (reference sequence). The CDR3 has 16 residues. V dropped 1 base and J dropped 4 bases, with 14 bases sitting between them. CDR3 nucleotide sequence: TGTGCCAGCAGCTTAGACGGTGGGGGGAAATACAATGAGCAGTTCTTC. This encodes CASSLDGGGKYNEQFF.

This chain uses TRBV6-1 with TRBJ1-5; D is unclear. Trimming removed 5 bases at V and 0 bases at J, with 14 bases between. Looked up from germline, CDR1 is MNHNS and CDR2 is SASEGT. CDR3 length equals 16 residues. The CDR3 sequence is CASSSQAGDSNQPQHF. The CDR3, as DNA: TGTGCCAGCAGTTCTCAAGCAGGAGATAGCAATCAGCCCCAGCATTTT.

This clonotype was observed a handful of times. The chain links TRBV13 to TRBJ1-1, with D unresolved. Trimming pared 0 bases from V and 2 bases from J, leaving 10 bases between. CDR3 length: 15 residues. Per the germline V gene, CDR1 is PRHDT and CDR2 is FYEKMQ (reference sequence). The CDR3 is CASSLGGQDNTEAFF. The CDR3 bases are TGTGCCAGCAGCTTAGGCGGGCAGGATAACACTGAAGCTTTCTTT.

This rearrangement joins TRBV10-3 to TRBJ1-1, with D possibly being TRBD1 (5 bases). V was trimmed by 3 bases and J by 0 bases, leaving 11 bases between them. CDR1 ENHRY and CDR2 SYGVKD come from the germline V gene. The CDR3 totals 15 residues. The chain's CDR3 is CAISERGRVNTEAFF. CDR3 bases: TGTGCCATCAGTGAAAGGGGCAGGGTGAACACTGAAGCTTTCTTT.